The 22 T cell receptor beta chains listed next were all sequenced from one sample in a study of PD-1 blockade in classical Hodgkin lymphoma. Libraries were prepared by immunoSEQ multiplex PCR; TCRdb keeps only in-frame clonotypes and omits some of them. The table includes over 20,000 clones, about 80% detected once. The time point denotes: cycle 4 day 1 (C4D1), after around six weeks of nivolumab. There was relapse after autologous stem cell transplantation in every patient, and there was variation in brentuximab vedotin exposure. The starting material was peripheral blood mononuclear cells (PBMCs), obtained before the fourth cycle of nivolumab. These receptors were taken from a human donor with classical Hodgkin lymphoma.

The chain joins TRBV2 to TRBJ2-7; 7 bases are a match to TRBD1. V shed 7 bases and J 2 bases; nucleotides not matched to a gene: 5. From germline, CDR1 is SNHLY and CDR2 FYNNEI. The CDR3 totals 13 residues. The CDR3 sequence: CASTGQRTYEQYF. CDR3 nucleotides: TGTGCCAGCACGGGACAGCGTACCTACGAGCAGTACTTC.

V usage is TRBV5-1 and J usage is TRBJ2-1; D is possibly TRBD1 (5 bases). The V end was cut by 0 bases, the J end by 4 bases, with 5 bases between. The CDR3 has 13 residues. Germline values: CDR1 SGHRS, CDR2 YFSETQ. This CDR3 is CASSLDRYNEQFF. As DNA, the CDR3 is TGCGCCAGCAGCTTGGACAGGTACAATGAGCAGTTCTTC.

This clone was detected a few times. The chain employs TRBV10-1 and TRBJ2-5, with TRBD1 as a possible D gene (6 bases). V was trimmed by 4 bases and J by 5 bases, leaving 14 bases between them. Germline assignment: CDR1 WNHNN and CDR2 SYGVQD (reference sequence). This CDR3 has 14 amino acids. This CDR3 is CASSANRVGETQYF. CDR3 nucleotide sequence: TGCGCCAGCAGTGCAAACAGGGTAGGGGAGACCCAGTACTTC.

This clone appeared a few times. This chain joins TRBV25-1 and TRBJ2-7; D not resolved. The V end was cut by 3 bases, the J end by 3 bases, with 9 bases between. CDR1 MGHDK and CDR2 SYGVNS come from the germline V gene. The CDR3 extends over 13 amino acids. The CDR3 loop is CASSEVGIYEQYF. CDR3 DNA sequence: TGTGCCAGCAGTGAGGTAGGAATCTACGAGCAGTACTTC.

The chain couples TRBV7-3 to TRBJ2-3; 7 bases are a match to TRBD1. The CDR3 is made up of 14 amino acids. Germline V gives CDR1 SGHTA, CDR2 FQGTGA. The ends lost 5 bases at V and 2 bases at J; junction bases unmatched: 4. The CDR3 loop reads CASSRGQITDTQYF. The CDR3 coding sequence is TGTGCCAGCAGCCGGGGACAGATCACAGATACGCAGTATTTT.

This sequence joins TRBV28 and TRBJ1-1; TRBD1 is a possible D gene (6 bases). CDR1 and CDR2 from the germline V gene are MDHEN and SYDVKM. The CDR3 runs to 15 residues. V was trimmed by 3 bases and J by 0 bases, leaving 11 bases between them. This CDR3 is CASSLGAGMNTEAFF. CDR3 coding DNA: TGTGCCAGCAGTTTGGGGGCGGGTATGAACACTGAAGCTTTCTTT.

The rearrangement joins TRBV7-7 to TRBJ2-5; the D gene could be TRBD1 or TRBD2 (5 bases each). The ends were cut back, 6 bases at V and 5 bases at J, with 19 bases in the middle. This CDR3 has 15 amino acids. Germline V gives CDR1 SSHAT, CDR2 FNYEAQ (reference sequence). CDR3 sequence: CASSPTGGVGETQYF. CDR3 bases: TGTGCCAGCAGTCCCACTGGGGGAGTCGGCGAGACCCAGTACTTC.

This clone occurred a few times. This sequence joins TRBV27 and TRBJ2-3; D gene ambiguous. Germline CDR1 and CDR2: MNHEY and SMNVEV (reference sequence). V lost 8 bases and J 1 base, leaving 7 bases between the germline ends. The CDR3 consists of 12 residues. CDR3 sequence: CASQRGTDTQYF. Written as DNA, the CDR3 is TGTGCCAGCCAAAGGGGCACAGATACGCAGTATTTT.

This chain uses TRBV4-1 with TRBJ1-4; possibly TRBD1 for D (6 bases). Trimming removed 5 bases at V and 3 bases at J, with 19 bases between. The CDR3 has 17 residues. Germline V gene sequence: CDR1 MGHRA, CDR2 YSYEKL. The CDR3 DNA sequence: TGCGCCAGCAGCGCCCAAATGCCGGGACACGCTAATGAAAAACTGTTTTTT. Translation gives CASSAQMPGHANEKLFF.

The chain carries TRBV5-1 and TRBJ2-5; possible D gene TRBD1, 6 bases. The CDR3 length is 15 residues. Germline CDR1 is SGHRS and CDR2 is YFSETQ. Between the trimmed V and J ends, which lost 1 base and 5 bases, there was a span of 15 bases. CDR3 DNA sequence: TGCGCCAGCAGCTTGATTGGGGGCTCGGGGGAGACCCAGTACTTC. It specifies CASSLIGGSGETQYF.

This chain links TRBV30 with TRBJ1-6; D call uncertain. V was pared by 4 bases and J by 5 bases, with 9 bases between. This CDR3 has 13 residues. Germline-derived CDR1 and CDR2 are GTSNPN and SVGIG (reference sequence). The CDR3 DNA reads TGTGCCTGGAATGGAGGAGATAATTCACCCCTCCACTTT. Residues: CAWNGGDNSPLHF.

This sequence joins TRBV7-3 and TRBJ2-2; TRBD2 agrees at 9 bases. CDR3 length equals 15 residues. CDR1 is SGHTA and CDR2 is FQGTGA in the germline V gene. Trimming took 5 bases from V and 7 from J; bases not matched to a gene: 8. CDR3 DNA sequence: TGTGCCAGCAGCATCTTAGCGGGAGAAGGCGGGGAGCTGTTTTTT. Its translation is CASSILAGEGGELFF.

This chain joins TRBV10-3 and TRBJ1-3, with 11 bases aligning to TRBD1. Trimming removed 5 bases from V and 0 bases from J; junction bases left unmatched: 3. The CDR3 contains 16 residues. Germline-derived CDR1 and CDR2 are ENHRY and SYGVKD. CDR3 sequence reads: CAISKGTGGSGNTIYF. CDR3 bases: TGTGCCATCAGTAAGGGGACAGGGGGCTCTGGAAACACCATATATTTT.

This chain uses TRBV19 with TRBJ1-5; 7 nucleotides match TRBD1. Germline V CDR1 and CDR2: LNHDA, SQIVND (reference sequence). This CDR3 region has 14 residues. The CDR3: CAVIGEGASQPQHF. The CDR3 DNA follows: TGTGCGGTCATCGGGGAGGGGGCTAGTCAGCCCCAGCATTTT. The variable domain in full, completed from reference TRBV19 and TRBJ1-5, reads DGGITQSPKYLFRKEGQNVTLSCEQNLNHDAMYWYRQDPGQGLRLIYYSQIVNDFQKGDIAEGYSVSREKKESFPLTVTSAQKNPTAFYLCAVIGEGASQPQHFGDGTRLSIL.

The V call is TRBV7-8, the J call TRBJ2-1, with 7 nucleotides matching TRBD2. Losses at the gene ends were 2 bases for V and 4 bases for J; bases not matched to a gene: 5. CDR1 SGHVS and CDR2 FQNEAQ come from the germline V gene. This CDR3 has 15 residues. CDR3 coding DNA: TGTGCCAGCAGCTTAAGAACGGGGGGATACAATGAGCAGTTCTTC. It translates to CASSLRTGGYNEQFF.

V gene TRBV20-1 combines with J gene TRBJ2-7; D is undetermined. CDR1 DFQATT and CDR2 SNEGSKA come from the germline V gene (reference sequence). The ends were cut back, 1 base at V and 6 bases at J, with 4 bases in the middle. The CDR3 has 10 residues. CDR3 bases: TGCAGTGCTAGAGTATCCGAGCAGTACTTC. Its protein product is CSARVSEQYF.

With regard to this clone: The junction shows a germline mismatch at one end, possibly a read error. The same CDR3 arises from other DNA sequences in this sample as well. The chain links TRBV7-3 to TRBJ1-1, with D uncertain. Germline V lookup: CDR1 SGHTA, CDR2 FQGTGA. CDR3 size: 13 residues. The CDR3 region is CASSQQSRTEAFF. The DNA of the CDR3 is TGTGCCAGCAGCCAACAATCCCGTACTGAAGCCTTCTTT.

This clone was observed once. This chain joins TRBV13 and TRBJ1-4; the D is unclear. Germline assignment: CDR1 PRHDT and CDR2 FYEKMQ (reference sequence). The CDR3 contains 15 residues. The ends were cut back, 5 bases at V and 8 bases at J, with 18 bases in the middle. The CDR3: CASSQKKTLTEKLFF. The CDR3 DNA sequence: TGTGCCAGCAGCCAAAAAAAGACCCTAACCGAAAAACTGTTTTTT.

The chain recombines TRBV7-9 with TRBJ2-5, with D possibly being TRBD2 (6 bases). Germline lookup yields CDR1 SEHNR and CDR2 FQNEAQ (reference sequence). V lost 7 bases, J lost 4 bases, and 16 bases lay in between. This CDR3 contains 14 residues. CDR3 nucleotide sequence: TGTGCCAGCACACATTGGGGGGAAGGAGAGACCCAGTACTTC. It yields the protein CASTHWGEGETQYF.

The chain combines TRBV5-6 with TRBJ1-1; no firm D call. Trimming removed 1 base at V and 5 bases at J, with 9 bases between. In germline, CDR1 is SGHDT, CDR2 YYEEEE. The CDR3 is made up of 13 amino acids. DNA of the CDR3: TGTGCCAGCAGCTTGCAGGTATATACTGAAGCTTTCTTT. It codes for CASSLQVYTEAFF.

This rearrangement joins TRBV29-1 to TRBJ1-1; D remains unclear. Germline V gene sequence: CDR1 SQVTM, CDR2 ANQGSEA. The CDR3 is 13 residues long. The V and J ends lost 3 bases and 5 bases respectively, with 13 bases between them. The CDR3 coding sequence is TGCAGCGTTGATCGGCAGCTTCTGACTGAAGCTTTCTTT. Translated, it gives CSVDRQLLTEAFF.

J is TRBJ2-2 and V is TRBV27; TRBD1 is a possible D gene (5 bases). The CDR3 spans 16 residues. CDR1 is MNHEY, CDR2 SMNVEV, per germline (reference sequence). V lost 3 bases and J lost 7, with 18 bases in between. The CDR3 region is CASSFILPGSGGELFF. The DNA for the CDR3 is TGTGCCAGCAGTTTCATCCTCCCAGGGTCGGGCGGGGAGCTGTTTTTT.